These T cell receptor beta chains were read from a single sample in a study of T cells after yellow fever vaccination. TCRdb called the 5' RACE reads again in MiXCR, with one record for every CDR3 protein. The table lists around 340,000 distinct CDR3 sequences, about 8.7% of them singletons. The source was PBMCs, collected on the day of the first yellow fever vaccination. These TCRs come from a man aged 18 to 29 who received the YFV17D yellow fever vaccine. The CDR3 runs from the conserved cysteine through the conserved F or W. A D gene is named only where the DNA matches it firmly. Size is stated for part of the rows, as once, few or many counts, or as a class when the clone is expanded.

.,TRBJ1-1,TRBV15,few,CATSRDPNTEAFF,TGTGCCACCAGCAGAGACCCGAACACTGAAGCTTTCTTT
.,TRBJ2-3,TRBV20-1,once,CSATNRAGRVIDTQYF,TGCAGTGCTACCAACAGGGCCGGGCGGGTAATCGATACGCAGTATTTT
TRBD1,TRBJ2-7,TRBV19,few,CASSLQGPFSYEQYF,TGTGCCAGTAGCCTACAGGGGCCTTTCTCCTACGAGCAGTACTTC
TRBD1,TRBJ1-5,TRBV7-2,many,CASSFAGQGGNQPQHF,TGTGCCAGCAGCTTCGCAGGACAGGGAGGCAATCAGCCCCAGCATTTT
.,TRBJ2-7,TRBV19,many,CASRGSSYEQYF,TGTGCCAGTAGAGGCTCCTCCTACGAGCAGTACTTC
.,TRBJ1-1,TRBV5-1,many,CASSLTSDTEAFF,TGCGCCAGCAGCTTGACGTCGGACACTGAAGCTTTCTTT
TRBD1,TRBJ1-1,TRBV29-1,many,CSVVDRERVVAFF,TGCAGCGTTGTAGACAGGGAGCGTGTCGTGGCTTTCTTT
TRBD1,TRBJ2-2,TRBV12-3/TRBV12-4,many,CASRLGQGRRELFF,TGTGCCAGCAGACTCGGACAGGGAAGGCGGGAGCTGTTTTTT
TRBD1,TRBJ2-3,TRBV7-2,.,CASSRPGQGARNTQYF,TGTGCCAGCAGCAGGCCGGGACAGGGGGCGCGAAATACGCAGTATTTT
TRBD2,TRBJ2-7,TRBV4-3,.,CASSLRTSGISYEQYF,TGCGCCAGCAGCCTACGGACTAGCGGGATCTCCTACGAGCAGTACTTC
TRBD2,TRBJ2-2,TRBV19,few,CASSAPWRTSGGGGELFF,TGTGCCAGTAGTGCACCGTGGAGGACTAGCGGGGGAGGCGGGGAGCTGTTTTTT
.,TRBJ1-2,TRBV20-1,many,CSASRESNYGYTF,TGCAGTGCTAGCAGGGAATCTAACTATGGCTACACCTTC
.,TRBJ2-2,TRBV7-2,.,CASSLEGVAGELFF,TGTGCCAGCAGCTTAGAAGGGGTGGCCGGGGAGCTGTTTTTT
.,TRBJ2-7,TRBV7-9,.,CASSQGGTGEQYF,TGTGCCAGCAGCCAGGGAGGGACAGGCGAGCAGTACTTC
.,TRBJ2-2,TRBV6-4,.,CASSDSGDGGELFF,TGTGCCAGCAGTGACTCCGGGGATGGCGGGGAGCTGTTTTTT
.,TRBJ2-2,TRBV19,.,CASSIGNTGELFF,TGTGCCAGTAGTATAGGGAACACCGGGGAGCTGTTTTTT
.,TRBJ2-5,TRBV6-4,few,CASTVMTEKPHNAQYF,TGTGCCAGCACCGTCATGACTGAGAAACCGCACAACGCCCAGTACTTC
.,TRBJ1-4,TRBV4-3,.,CASSRGINEKLFF,TGCGCCAGCAGCAGGGGAATAAATGAAAAACTGTTTTTT
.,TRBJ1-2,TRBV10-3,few,CAISESGTNYGYTF,TGTGCCATCAGTGAGTCCGGGACTAACTATGGCTACACCTTC
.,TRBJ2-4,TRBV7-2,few,CASSSVSLEGNIQYF,TGTGCCAGCAGCTCCGTGTCCTTGGAGGGGAACATTCAGTACTTC
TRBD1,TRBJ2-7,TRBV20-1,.,CSAPGTGIYEQYF,TGCAGTGCTCCCGGGACAGGCATCTACGAGCAGTACTTC
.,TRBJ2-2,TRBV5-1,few,CASSLASGRQTGELFF,TGCGCCAGCAGCTTGGCGTCAGGTCGACAGACCGGGGAGCTGTTTTTT
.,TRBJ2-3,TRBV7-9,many,CASSRDLHHTDTQYF,TGTGCCAGCAGCCGGGACCTCCACCACACAGATACGCAGTATTTT
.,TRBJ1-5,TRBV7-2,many,CASSLAPQPQHF,TGTGCCAGCAGCTTAGCCCCTCAGCCCCAGCATTTT
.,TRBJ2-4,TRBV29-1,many,CSVEWLGDKWSNIQYF,TGCAGCGTTGAATGGCTTGGGGACAAGTGGTCGAACATTCAGTACTTC
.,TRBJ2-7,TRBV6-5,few,CASSYRGLGEVEQYF,TGTGCCAGCAGTTACCGCGGGCTAGGAGAGGTCGAGCAGTACTTC
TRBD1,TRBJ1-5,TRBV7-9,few,CASSSGTEASAQHF,TGTGCCAGCAGTTCCGGGACAGAGGCTTCAGCCCAGCATTTT
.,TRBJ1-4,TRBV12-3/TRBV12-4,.,CASSLTLTNEKQFF,TGTGCCAGCAGTTTAACACTGACTAATGAAAAACAGTTTTTT
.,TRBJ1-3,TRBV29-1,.,CSVERGNTIYF,TGCAGCGTTGAACGTGGAAACACCATATATTTT
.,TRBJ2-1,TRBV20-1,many,CSASGTDDGEQFF,TGCAGTGCTTCCGGGACGGACGATGGTGAGCAGTTCTTC
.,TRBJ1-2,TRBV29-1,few,CSVAAGAGGADYGYTF,TGCAGCGTTGCAGCGGGGGCTGGGGGCGCTGACTATGGCTACACCTTC